This T cell receptor (beta chain) is from a study of blood T cell repertoires in COVID-19. The overall study: Nucleic acid was either cDNA or gDNA, and it came from T cells, B-cell-depleted T cells, or PBMCs.

Participants came from roughly 23 US areas, aged about 18 to 100 years. Participants' reported clinical history set cohort assignment. Original processing notes: Estimation of nucleated cell counts was performed using reference gene primer amplification. Profiling relied on immunoSEQ multiplex PCR, and the TCRdb table lists in-frame clones only, not all of them. The V and J calls and clone size come from that table; D and trimming were worked out from the DNA. The repertoire has some 380,000 clones, approximately 87% of them found once; the top ten carry 1.3%. The material sequenced was PBMCs or T cells enriched from blood (not recorded which). The sequence derives from a man between 25 and 39 years old who had recovered from COVID-19.

CDR3 region: CASSLQVDQGNTIYF. The DNA of the CDR3 is TGTGCCAGCAGCTTACAGGTGGATCAGGGAAACACCATATATTTT. The chain combines TRBV13 with TRBJ1-3, with D hard to call. V lost 2 bases, J lost 4 bases, and 12 bases lay in between. The length of the CDR3 is 15 residues. Germline CDR1 and CDR2: PRHDT and FYEKMQ (reference sequence).